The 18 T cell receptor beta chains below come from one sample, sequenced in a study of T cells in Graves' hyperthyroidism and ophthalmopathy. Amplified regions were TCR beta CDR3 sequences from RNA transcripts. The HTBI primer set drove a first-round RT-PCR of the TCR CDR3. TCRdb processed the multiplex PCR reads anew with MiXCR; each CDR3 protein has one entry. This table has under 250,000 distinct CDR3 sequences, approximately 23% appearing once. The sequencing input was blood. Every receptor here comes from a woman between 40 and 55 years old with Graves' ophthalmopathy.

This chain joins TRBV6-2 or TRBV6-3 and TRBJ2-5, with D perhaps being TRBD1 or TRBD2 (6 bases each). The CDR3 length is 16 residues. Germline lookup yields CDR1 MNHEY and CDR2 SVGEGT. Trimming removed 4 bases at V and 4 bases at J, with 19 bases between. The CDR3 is CASSLAPWGARETQYF. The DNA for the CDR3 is TGTGCCAGCAGTTTAGCCCCTTGGGGGGCGAGAGAGACCCAGTACTTC.

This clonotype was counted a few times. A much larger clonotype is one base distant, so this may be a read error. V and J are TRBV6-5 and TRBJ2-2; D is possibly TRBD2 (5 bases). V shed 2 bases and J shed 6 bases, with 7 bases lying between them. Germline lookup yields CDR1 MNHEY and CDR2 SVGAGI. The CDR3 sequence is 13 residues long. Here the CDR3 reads CASSYAGAGELFF. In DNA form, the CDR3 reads TGTGCCAGCAGTTACGCCGGGGCCGGGGAGCTGTTTTTT.

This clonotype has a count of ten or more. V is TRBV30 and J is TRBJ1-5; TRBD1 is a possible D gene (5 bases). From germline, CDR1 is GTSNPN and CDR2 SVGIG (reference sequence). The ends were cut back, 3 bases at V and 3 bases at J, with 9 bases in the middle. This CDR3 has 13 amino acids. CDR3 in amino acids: CAWSGGINQPQHF. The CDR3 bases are TGTGCCTGGAGCGGGGGGATCAATCAGCCCCAGCATTTT.

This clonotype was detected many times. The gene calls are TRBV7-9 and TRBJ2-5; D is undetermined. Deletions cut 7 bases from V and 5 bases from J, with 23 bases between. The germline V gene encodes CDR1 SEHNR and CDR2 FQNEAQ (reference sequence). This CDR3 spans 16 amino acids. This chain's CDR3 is CASMPLLTKGGETQYF. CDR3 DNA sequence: TGTGCCAGCATGCCCCTGCTCACGAAGGGTGGGGAGACCCAGTACTTC.

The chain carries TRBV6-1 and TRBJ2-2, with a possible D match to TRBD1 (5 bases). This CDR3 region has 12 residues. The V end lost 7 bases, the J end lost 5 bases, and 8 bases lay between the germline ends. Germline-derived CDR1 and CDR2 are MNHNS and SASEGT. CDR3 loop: CASTGRTGELFF. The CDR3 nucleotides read TGTGCCAGCACAGGGCGGACCGGGGAGCTGTTTTTT.

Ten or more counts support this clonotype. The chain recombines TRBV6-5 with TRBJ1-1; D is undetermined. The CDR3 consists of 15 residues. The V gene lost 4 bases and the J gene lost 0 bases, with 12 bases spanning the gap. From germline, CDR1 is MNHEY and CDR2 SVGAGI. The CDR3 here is CASSLEGPMNTEAFF. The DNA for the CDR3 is TGTGCCAGCAGTTTGGAAGGGCCGATGAACACTGAAGCTTTCTTT.

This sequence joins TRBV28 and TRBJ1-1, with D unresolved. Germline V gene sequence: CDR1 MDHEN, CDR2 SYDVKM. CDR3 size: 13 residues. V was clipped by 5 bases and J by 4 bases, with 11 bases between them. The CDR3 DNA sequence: TGTGCCAGCAGTGCAAGGAGTACCACTGAAGCTTTCTTT. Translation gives CASSARSTTEAFF.

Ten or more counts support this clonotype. The CDR3 nucleotides are TGCGCCAGCAGCCCACGGCGGGACTCCTACGAGCAGTACTTC. Encoded protein: CASSPRRDSYEQYF. This sequence joins TRBV5-1 and TRBJ2-7; possible D gene TRBD2, 6 bases. CDR3 length: 14 amino acids. V was pared by 4 bases and J by 0 bases, with 11 bases between. Germline V lookup: CDR1 SGHRS, CDR2 YFSETQ.

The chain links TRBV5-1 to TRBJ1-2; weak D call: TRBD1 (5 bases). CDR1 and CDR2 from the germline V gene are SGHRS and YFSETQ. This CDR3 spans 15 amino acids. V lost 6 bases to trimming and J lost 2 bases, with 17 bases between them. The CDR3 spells CASTQGLTENYGYTF. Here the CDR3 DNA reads TGCGCCAGCACCCAGGGACTTACCGAGAACTATGGCTACACCTTC.

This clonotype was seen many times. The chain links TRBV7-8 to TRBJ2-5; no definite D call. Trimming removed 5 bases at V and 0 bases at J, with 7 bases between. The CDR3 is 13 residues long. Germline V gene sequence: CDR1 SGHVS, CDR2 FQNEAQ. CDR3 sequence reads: CASSPENQETQYF. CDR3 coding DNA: TGTGCCAGCAGCCCGGAAAACCAAGAGACCCAGTACTTC.

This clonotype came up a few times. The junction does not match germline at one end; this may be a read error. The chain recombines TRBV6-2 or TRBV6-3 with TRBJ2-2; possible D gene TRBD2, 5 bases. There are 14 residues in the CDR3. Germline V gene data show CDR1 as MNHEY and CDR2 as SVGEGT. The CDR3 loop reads CASSWVVLTGELFF. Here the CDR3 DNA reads TGTGCCAGCAGTTGGGTTGTTCTCACCGGGGAGCTGTTCTTT.

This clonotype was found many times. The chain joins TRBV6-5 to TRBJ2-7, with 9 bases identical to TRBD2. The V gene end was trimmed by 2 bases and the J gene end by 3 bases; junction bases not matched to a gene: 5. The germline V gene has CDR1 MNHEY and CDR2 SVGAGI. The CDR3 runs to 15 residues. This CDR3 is CASSYQREAFYEQYF. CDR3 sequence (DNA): TGTGCCAGCAGTTACCAGCGGGAGGCCTTCTACGAGCAGTACTTC.

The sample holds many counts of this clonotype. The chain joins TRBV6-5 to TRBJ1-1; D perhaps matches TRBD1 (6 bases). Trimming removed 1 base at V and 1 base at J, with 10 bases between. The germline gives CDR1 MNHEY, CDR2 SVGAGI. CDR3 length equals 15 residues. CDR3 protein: CASSYWGAENTEAFF. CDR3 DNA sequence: TGTGCCAGCAGTTACTGGGGGGCCGAGAACACTGAAGCTTTCTTT.

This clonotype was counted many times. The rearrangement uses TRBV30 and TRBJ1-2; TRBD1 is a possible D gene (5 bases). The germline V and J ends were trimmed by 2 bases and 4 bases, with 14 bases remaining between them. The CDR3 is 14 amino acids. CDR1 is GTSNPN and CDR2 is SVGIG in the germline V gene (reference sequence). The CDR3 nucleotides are TGTGCCTGGAGTCTAGACGGGGCAGGCTATGGCTACACCTTC. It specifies CAWSLDGAGYGYTF. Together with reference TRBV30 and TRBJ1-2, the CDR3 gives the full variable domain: SQTIHQWPATLVQPVGSPLSLECTVEGTSNPNLYWYRQAAGRGLQLLFYSVGIGQISSEVPQNLSASRPQDRQFILSSKKLLLSDSGFYLCAWSLDGAGYGYTFGSGTRLTVV.

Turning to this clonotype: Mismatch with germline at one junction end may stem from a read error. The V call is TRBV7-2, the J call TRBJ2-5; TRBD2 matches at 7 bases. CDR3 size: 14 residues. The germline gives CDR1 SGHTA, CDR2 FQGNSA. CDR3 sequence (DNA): TGTGCCAGCAGATTTTTTTCTAGCGGAGAGACTCAGTACTTC. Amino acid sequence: CASRFFSSGETQYF.

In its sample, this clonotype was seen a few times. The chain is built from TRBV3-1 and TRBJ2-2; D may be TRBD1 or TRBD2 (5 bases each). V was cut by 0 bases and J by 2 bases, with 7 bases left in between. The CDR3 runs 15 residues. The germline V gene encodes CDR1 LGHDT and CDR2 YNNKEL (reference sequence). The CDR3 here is CASSQERGNTGELFF. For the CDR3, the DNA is TGTGCCAGCAGCCAAGAGAGGGGTAACACCGGGGAGCTGTTTTTT. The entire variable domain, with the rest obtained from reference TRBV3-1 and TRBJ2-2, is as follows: DTAVSQTPKYLVTQMGNDKSIKCEQNLGHDTMYWYKQDSKKFLKIMFSYNNKELIINETVPNRFSPKSPDKAHLNLHINSLELGDSAVYFCASSQERGNTGELFFGEGSRLTVL.

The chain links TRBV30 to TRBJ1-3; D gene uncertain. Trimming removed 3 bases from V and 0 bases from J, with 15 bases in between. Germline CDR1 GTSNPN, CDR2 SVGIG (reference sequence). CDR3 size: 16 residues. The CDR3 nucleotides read TGTGCCTGGAGGGTCCCGGGCCGGAGCTCTGGAAACACCATATATTTT. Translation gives CAWRVPGRSSGNTIYF.

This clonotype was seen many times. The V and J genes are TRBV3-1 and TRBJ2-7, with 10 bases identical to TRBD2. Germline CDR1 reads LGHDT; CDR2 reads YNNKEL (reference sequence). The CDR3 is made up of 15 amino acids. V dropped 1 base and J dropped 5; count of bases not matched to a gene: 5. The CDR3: CASSQGQREGNEQYF. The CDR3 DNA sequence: TGTGCCAGCAGCCAAGGGCAGCGGGAGGGGAACGAGCAGTACTTC.